The rows below give T cell receptor beta chains drawn from one sample of a study of T-cell memory formation after mild COVID-19. TCRdb redid the calling of the 5' RACE reads with MiXCR, one entry per CDR3 protein. The table has roughly 450,000 distinct CDR3 sequences, 15% to 20% seen once. Sample: PBMCs or a T cell subset sorted from them (not recorded which). These receptors came from an adult woman who had mild COVID-19 (a few samples of this study predate the infection). Cell type and time point are not known. Each CDR3 is given with its conserved first and last residue. The D gene is left open where the match is weak. Clone size is shown for a subset of rows, as once, few, many or a class of expanded clone.

TRBJ2-3	NA	NA	TRBV12-3/TRBV12-4	CASSLGTHKTDTQYF	TGTGCCAGCAGTCTCGGGACTCACAAAACAGATACGCAGTATTTT
TRBJ1-1	few	NA	TRBV19	CASSRQTYTEAFF	TGTGCCAGTTCCAGACAGACGTATACTGAAGCTTTCTTT
TRBJ2-7	few	NA	TRBV3-1	CASSQDLGPPYEQYF	TGTGCCAGCAGCCAAGACTTAGGACCGCCCTACGAGCAGTACTTC
TRBJ2-1	NA	TRBD2	TRBV20-1	CSARDWASGGNNEQFF	TGCAGTGCTAGAGATTGGGCCAGCGGGGGAAACAATGAGCAGTTCTTC
TRBJ2-5	NA	TRBD1	TRBV6-6	CASSPPDRGEETQYF	TGTGCCAGCAGCCCTCCCGACAGGGGCGAAGAGACCCAGTACTTC
TRBJ2-7	many	NA	TRBV15	CATSSDRKEQYF	TGTGCCACCAGCAGTGACCGGAAGGAGCAGTACTTC
TRBJ2-5	NA	NA	TRBV24-1	CATSDLYPRGQETQYF	TGTGCCACCAGTGATTTGTATCCCCGGGGACAAGAGACCCAGTACTTC
TRBJ2-1	NA	NA	TRBV15	CATSPGRLSYNEQFF	TGTGCCACCAGCCCGGGGAGGCTCTCCTACAATGAGCAGTTCTTC
TRBJ2-3	NA	NA	TRBV6-5	CASSPGLTRTQYF	TGTGCCAGCAGCCCAGGACTCACGCGTACGCAGTATTTT
TRBJ1-1	few	NA	TRBV3-1	CASSRLEFTEAFF	TGTGCCAGCAGCCGTCTCGAGTTCACTGAAGCTTTCTTT
TRBJ2-3	few	TRBD2	TRBV11-2	CASSSHRGAGGTQYF	TGTGCCAGCAGCTCGCATCGGGGGGCGGGAGGTACGCAGTATTTT
TRBJ2-1	many	NA	TRBV29-1	CSVEDLAETATYNEQFF	TGCAGCGTTGAAGATCTAGCAGAAACAGCAACCTACAATGAGCAGTTCTTC
TRBJ2-3	NA	NA	TRBV12-3/TRBV12-4	CASSSPPKGTDTQYF	TGTGCCAGCAGTTCCCCGCCGAAGGGCACAGATACGCAGTATTTT
TRBJ2-2	few	TRBD1	TRBV6-1	CASRDRGGTGELFF	TGTGCCAGCAGGGACAGGGGCGGCACCGGGGAGCTGTTTTTT
TRBJ2-3	NA	TRBD2	TRBV4-2	CASSLGLAGYIATDTQYF	TGTGCCAGCAGCCTGGGACTAGCGGGGTATATTGCTACAGATACGCAGTATTTT
TRBJ2-1	NA	TRBD2	TRBV20-1	CSAYSIAGVIYNEQFF	TGCAGTGCTTACTCTATAGCGGGAGTGATCTACAATGAGCAGTTCTTC
TRBJ2-7	NA	TRBD2	TRBV6-1	CASSPSWGGVYEQYF	TGTGCCAGCAGCCCCTCTTGGGGGGGGGTTTACGAGCAGTACTTC
TRBJ2-5	NA	TRBD2	TRBV7-2	CASSLSGRVQETQYF	TGTGCCAGCAGCTTAAGCGGGAGGGTCCAAGAGACCCAGTACTTC
TRBJ1-6	NA	NA	TRBV6-5	CASSPTGPHNSPLHF	TGTGCCAGCAGTCCCACGGGACCTCATAATTCACCCCTCCACTTT
TRBJ2-2	few	TRBD2	TRBV29-1	CSVGAGGAGELFF	TGCAGCGTTGGTGCGGGAGGTGCCGGGGAGCTGTTTTTT
TRBJ2-2	NA	TRBD1	TRBV9	CATTGQGGELFF	TGTGCCACCACAGGACAGGGCGGGGAGCTGTTTTTT
TRBJ2-7	few	NA	TRBV12-3/TRBV12-4	CASSLSEGTDEQYF	TGTGCCAGCAGTTTATCGGAGGGGACGGACGAGCAGTACTTC
TRBJ2-5	NA	TRBD2	TRBV7-9	CASGHSGGLQETQYF	TGTGCCAGCGGACATAGCGGGGGTCTTCAAGAGACCCAGTACTTC
TRBJ2-3	few	TRBD1	TRBV25-1	CASSESRDRGNTDTQYF	TGTGCCAGCAGTGAATCCCGGGACAGGGGGAACACAGATACGCAGTATTTT